Following are 22 T cell receptor beta chains from one sample sequenced in a study of T-cell memory formation after mild COVID-19. TCRdb passed the 5' RACE reads through MiXCR, listing each CDR3 protein once. The table includes 350,000 to 400,000 distinct CDR3 sequences, around a fifth detected once. Sequenced sample: PBMCs or a T cell subset sorted from them (not recorded which). The receptor source for this set is an adult woman who had mild COVID-19 (a few samples of this study predate the infection). Cell type and time point are not known.

Turning to this clonotype: This could be a read error, since a much larger clone is one nucleotide away. V gene TRBV20-1 combines with J gene TRBJ1-2; 9 positions match TRBD1. Germline CDR1 and CDR2: DFQATT and SNEGSKA (reference sequence). V gave up 1 base and J gave up 6 bases; unmatched junction bases: 9. The CDR3 has 15 amino acids. This CDR3 is CSARGPTGGSDGYTF. CDR3 nucleotide sequence: TGCAGTGCTAGAGGCCCGACAGGGGGGAGCGATGGCTACACCTTC.

The chain couples TRBV4-1 to TRBJ1-4; tentatively, D is TRBD1 (5 bases). Trimming stripped 1 base from V and 3 bases from J, with 9 bases between. Per germline, CDR1 MGHRA and CDR2 YSYEKL. The CDR3 is 15 residues long. CDR3: CASSQGQLPNEKLFF. Written as DNA, the CDR3 is TGCGCCAGCAGCCAAGGACAGCTGCCTAATGAAAAACTGTTTTTT.

This clonotype showed up just a few times. The chain employs TRBV5-5 and TRBJ2-2, with 12 bases fitting TRBD2. The J segment lost 0 bases and the V segment lost 1 base, leaving 10 bases of the junction unmatched. CDR3 length: 20 amino acids. Per germline, CDR1 SGHKS and CDR2 YYEKEE (reference sequence). The CDR3 DNA sequence: TGTGCCAGCAGCTTGAGGGTAACTAGCGGGAGGAGATCGAACACCGGGGAGCTGTTTTTT. The encoded protein is CASSLRVTSGRRSNTGELFF.

The chain combines TRBV12-3 or TRBV12-4 with TRBJ2-1, with 10 bases that match TRBD2. V trimming: 4 bases; J trimming: 6 bases; junction bases outside the gene matches: 6. The CDR3 runs to 15 residues. CDR3: CASSSGLAAGNEQFF. The CDR3 bases are TGTGCCAGCAGTTCAGGACTAGCGGCGGGCAATGAGCAGTTCTTC.

V and J are TRBV9 and TRBJ1-1; D remains ambiguous. Germline values: CDR1 SGDLS, CDR2 YYNGEE. Trimming took 4 bases from V and 6 from J, leaving 7 bases between them. This CDR3 region has 11 residues. For the CDR3, the DNA is TGTGCCAGCAGCCCCCAAGCTGAAGCTTTCTTT. Its protein product is CASSPQAEAFF.

CDR3 DNA: TGCGCCAGCAGCATTGGACAGGGGGCATCCTACGAGCAGTACTTC. Amino acids: CASSIGQGASYEQYF. This chain links TRBV5-1 with TRBJ2-7; 11 nucleotides agree with TRBD1. This CDR3 contains 15 residues. Germline V gene data show CDR1 as SGHRS and CDR2 as YFSETQ. J lost 1 base, V lost 4 bases, and 4 bases had no gene match.

This clonotype was counted between two and nine times. The CDR3 loop is CASSLLGTGTGNTIYF. The DNA of the CDR3 is TGTGCCAGCAGTTTACTCGGGACCGGGACGGGAAACACCATATATTTT. V usage is TRBV7-9 and J usage is TRBJ1-3; a possible D gene is TRBD1 (5 bases). Germline lookup yields CDR1 SEHNR and CDR2 FQNEAQ (reference sequence). The germline V and J ends were trimmed by 6 bases and 4 bases, with 19 bases remaining between them. CDR3 length equals 16 residues.

This clonotype occurred a few times. The chain has TRBV6-4 and TRBJ1-5; possible D gene TRBD1, 6 bases. Trimming left V 7 bases short and J 9 bases short, with 13 bases between. Germline CDR1 is MRHNA and CDR2 is SNTAGT. The CDR3 runs to 12 residues. In nucleotides, the CDR3 is TGTGCCAGCACCACAGGGTGGGGGCCCCAGCATTTT. Amino acids: CASTTGWGPQHF.

This clonotype was counted only a few times. This chain links TRBV18 with TRBJ2-2, with 7 positions matching TRBD1. The CDR3 is made up of 18 amino acids. After removal of 3 bases from V and 1 base from J, the junction contained 11 bases not matched to a gene. Germline V CDR1 and CDR2: KGHSH, LQKENI. DNA of the CDR3: TGTGCCAGCTCACCCCTAGGACAGGCCTGGCTGAACACCGGGGAGCTGTTTTTT. Its translation is CASSPLGQAWLNTGELFF.

The chain is built from TRBV25-1 and TRBJ2-1; 8 bases match TRBD1. CDR1 and CDR2 from the germline V gene are MGHDK and SYGVNS. Unmatched junction bases numbered 12, after V lost 5 bases and J lost 6 bases. The CDR3 is 16 residues long. The CDR3 region is CASSSHLGTGPNEQFF. DNA of the CDR3: TGTGCCAGCAGTTCCCACCTTGGGACAGGACCCAATGAGCAGTTCTTC.

V is TRBV20-1 and J is TRBJ2-1; tentative D call: TRBD2 (6 bases). The V gene's germline CDR1 is DFQATT and CDR2 SNEGSKA (reference sequence). The V and J ends lost 5 bases and 10 bases respectively, with 18 bases between them. This CDR3 contains 13 residues. The CDR3 loop reads CSAESLGSWEQFF. Here the CDR3 DNA reads TGCAGTGCTGAAAGCCTCGGGAGTTGGGAGCAGTTCTTC.

This clonotype has ten or more counts. The chain employs TRBV3-1 and TRBJ1-1; 12 bases match TRBD1. The germline V gene encodes CDR1 LGHDT and CDR2 YNNKEL (reference sequence). The CDR3 sequence is 15 residues long. V shed 3 bases and J 6 bases; nucleotides not matched to a gene: 5. The CDR3 is CASSQLGTGGPEAFF. The DNA of the CDR3 is TGTGCCAGCAGCCAGTTAGGGACAGGGGGCCCTGAAGCTTTCTTT. Together with reference TRBV3-1 and TRBJ1-1, the CDR3 gives the full variable domain: DTAVSQTPKYLVTQMGNDKSIKCEQNLGHDTMYWYKQDSKKFLKIMFSYNNKELIINETVPNRFSPKSPDKAHLNLHINSLELGDSAVYFCASSQLGTGGPEAFFGQGTRLTVV.

V gene TRBV12-3 or TRBV12-4 combines with J gene TRBJ2-4; TRBD1 agrees at 8 bases. The CDR3 contains 14 residues. V was clipped by 6 bases and J by 8 bases; unmatched bases: 9. CDR3: CASSADRVDYIQYF. CDR3 nucleotides: TGTGCCAGCAGCGCGGACAGGGTGGATTACATTCAGTACTTC.

This chain links TRBV4-1 with TRBJ1-1; maybe TRBD1 (6 bases). The CDR3 contains 16 residues. Trimming shortened V by 6 bases and J by 0 bases, and 17 bases separated the two germline ends. The germline gives CDR1 MGHRA, CDR2 YSYEKL. The DNA of the CDR3 is TGCGCCAGCAGTCGAGTCGGAGACAGGATGAACACTGAAGCTTTCTTT. Its protein is CASSRVGDRMNTEAFF.

This clonotype occurred a few times. V and J are TRBV14 and TRBJ2-3; D gene ambiguous. Trimming left V 0 bases short and J 2 bases short, with 15 bases between. The CDR3 is made up of 17 amino acids. Germline assignment: CDR1 SGHDN and CDR2 FVKESK. Written as DNA, the CDR3 is TGTGCCAGCAGCCAAGATCTCCCCAGCGCTTACACAGATACGCAGTATTTT. This codes for CASSQDLPSAYTDTQYF.

This clonotype was observed a handful of times. J is TRBJ2-2 and V is TRBV9; 7 nucleotides agree with TRBD2. CDR1 SGDLS and CDR2 YYNGEE come from the germline V gene. This CDR3 spans 16 amino acids. Losses at the gene ends were 4 bases for V and 6 bases for J; bases not matched to a gene: 12. The CDR3 region is CASSPSGSGSSGELFF. The CDR3 DNA is TGTGCCAGCAGCCCTAGTGGTAGCGGGTCTTCCGGGGAGCTGTTTTTT.

This clonotype was seen more than once but under ten times. J is TRBJ2-7 and V is TRBV7-9, with 9 bases fitting TRBD1. The CDR3 is 15 residues long. Trimming at V came to 5 bases and at J to 0 bases, leaving 5 bases not matched to a gene. Germline V gene sequence: CDR1 SEHNR, CDR2 FQNEAQ (reference sequence). CDR3 sequence: CASSEGQGYSYEQYF. CDR3 coding DNA: TGTGCCAGCAGCGAGGGACAGGGATACTCCTACGAGCAGTACTTC.

The V gene is TRBV25-1, the J gene TRBJ2-5, with 8 bases aligning to TRBD1. CDR1 is MGHDK, CDR2 SYGVNS, per germline. The V gene end was trimmed by 2 bases and the J gene end by 7 bases; junction bases not matched to a gene: 3. This CDR3 contains 13 residues. This CDR3 is CASSERDRGTQYF. The CDR3 DNA sequence: TGTGCCAGCAGTGAACGAGACAGGGGGACCCAGTACTTC.

This clonotype was observed at least ten times. The chain joins TRBV2 to TRBJ2-1; D might be TRBD1 (6 bases). Trimming removed 7 bases at V and 12 bases at J, with 22 bases between. From germline, CDR1 is SNHLY and CDR2 FYNNEI. This CDR3 is 14 amino acids long. The DNA of the CDR3 is TGTGCCAGCATAGTAAGCGGCCCCCTACAGGGGCAGTTCTTC. This translates into CASIVSGPLQGQFF.

This clonotype has more than one count but fewer than ten. The rearrangement joins TRBV12-3 or TRBV12-4 to TRBJ2-4, with TRBD2 matching 8 bases. Trimming cost V 5 bases and J 3 bases; bases outside gene matches: 9. The length of the CDR3 is 16 residues. The CDR3 loop is CASSAGTRSDKNIQYF. The CDR3 region has the DNA TGTGCCAGCAGTGCCGGGACTAGATCGGACAAAAACATTCAGTACTTC.

This chain joins TRBV5-1 and TRBJ2-7, with 9 bases lining up with TRBD1. Germline CDR1 and CDR2: SGHRS and YFSETQ. V shed 5 bases and J 5 bases; nucleotides not matched to a gene: 8. The CDR3 totals 14 residues. In nucleotides, the CDR3 is TGCGCCAGCAGGGTCGGACAGGGGTTCGACGAGCAGTACTTC. As protein: CASRVGQGFDEQYF.

The chain has TRBV29-1 and TRBJ2-7; D unresolved. Trimming removed 3 bases at V and 3 bases at J, with 21 bases between. CDR1 is SQVTM and CDR2 is ANQGSEA in the germline V gene. The CDR3 length is 16 residues. DNA of the CDR3: TGCAGCGTTGAGCAACCGGGCAGGACGAAAGGCTACGAGCAGTACTTC. Its translation: CSVEQPGRTKGYEQYF.